These 3 T cell receptor beta chains were all obtained from the same sample, sequenced in a study of blood T cell repertoires in COVID-19. Measured with immunoSEQ multiplex PCR; TCRdb has only the in-frame clones, and not every one. In the table there are about 260,000 clones, roughly 90% of which are singletons. Sequencing was performed on peripheral blood. The receptors here all came from a woman between 50 and 59 years old who had recovered from COVID-19.

The chain carries TRBV19 and TRBJ1-2; 7 bases line up with TRBD1. The CDR3 covers 17 residues. Germline V gene sequence: CDR1 LNHDA, CDR2 SQIVND (reference sequence). Trimming took 5 bases from V and 2 from J; bases not matched to a gene: 14. The CDR3 sequence: CASSPNRGPTGNYGYTF. Written as DNA, the CDR3 is TGTGCCAGTAGTCCGAACAGGGGACCCACTGGAAACTATGGCTACACCTTC.

The chain recombines TRBV4-2 with TRBJ2-3; 14 bases are shared with TRBD2. The CDR3 covers 19 residues. With 1 base clipped from V and 0 bases from J, the junction kept 6 bases outside the gene matches. Germline values: CDR1 LGHNA, CDR2 YNFKEQ. The CDR3, as DNA: TGTGCCAGCAGCCAAGCCCGACTAGCGGGGGGGACTAGCACAGATACGCAGTATTTT. This gives the protein CASSQARLAGGTSTDTQYF.

V gene TRBV5-4 combines with J gene TRBJ2-1, with TRBD2 matching over 7 bases. Trimming at V came to 0 bases and at J to 4 bases, leaving 10 bases not matched to a gene. Per the germline V gene, CDR1 is SGHNT and CDR2 is YYREEE (reference sequence). This CDR3 has 17 amino acids. CDR3 loop: CASSLARTSPPYNEQFF. The CDR3, as DNA: TGTGCCAGCAGCTTGGCACGGACTAGTCCCCCTTACAATGAGCAGTTCTTC.